This note documents a single T cell receptor beta chain sequence. The antigen is undetermined. Other DNA sequences from this sample encode an identical CDR3 as well. Vbeta (60) and Jbeta (13) primers were used in the PCR. The table came from immunoSEQ multiplex PCR; TCRdb's copy has only in-frame clones and leaves some out. The table shows over 95,000 clones, with about 70% occurring only once. These data come from a study of cytomegalovirus exposure and HLA in healthy donors. Study findings and constraints: 150 to 200 TCR beta chains were listed as cytomegalovirus-associated. When a later analysis compared HLA-associated TCR beta chains with equally common others, the HLA-associated chains turned out to be more clonally expanded and to have lower generation probabilities.

Germline lookup yields CDR1 SGHDT and CDR2 YYEEEE. This CDR3 comprises 14 residues. The ends lost 2 bases at V and 6 bases at J; junction bases unmatched: 6. While unrecorded immune exposures were likely, the donors were nominally healthy when sampled. The sample consisted of PBMCs. The clonotype comes from a woman aged 40 to 55 in good health and CMV-seropositive. This chain joins TRBV5-6 and TRBJ2-3; 7 nucleotides match TRBD2. CDR3: CASSFARGRDTQYF. The CDR3 DNA follows: TGTGCCAGCAGCTTTGCGCGGGGGAGGGATACGCAGTATTTT.